This T cell receptor beta chain originates from a study of T-cell reconstitution after alpha-beta-depleted transplantation in children. Broader study findings: Newly made T cells mostly supplied T-cell counts and diversity one year after transplant. Some patients' high day-60 TCRbeta diversity was traced to surviving recipient T cells and thymic progenitors. About two months after transplant, alpha-beta T cells reportedly came from several hundred expanded graft clones.

This CDR3 has 15 amino acids. CDR1 is LGHNA, CDR2 YSLEER, per germline. The V end lost 0 bases, the J end lost 5 bases, and 13 bases lay between the germline ends. Unique molecular identifiers were incorporated when the TCRbeta library was constructed. One entry per CDR3 protein results from TCRdb running MiXCR on the PCR reads. The table lists 400,000 to 550,000 distinct CDR3 sequences, roughly a tenth of them singletons. This clonotype was recorded many times. The antigen is unknown. This chain joins TRBV4-3 and TRBJ1-2, with D unresolved. The clonotype comes from a child aged 2 to 9 with inherited bone marrow failure, due to receive a stem cell transplant. The sequencing used PBMCs, collected before TCRalphabeta/CD19-depleted stem cell transplant. The CDR3 loop is CASSQDPAGGYGYTF. As DNA, the CDR3 is TGCGCCAGCAGCCAAGATCCCGCAGGAGGGTATGGCTACACCTTC.